Below are 13 T cell receptor beta chains sequenced from a single sample in a study of blood T cells in healthy people across ages. The use of a sample-barcoded 5' primer and a J-beta primer mix characterized a second PCR of roughly 6 to 11 cycles. MiXCR was run by TCRdb on the 5' RACE reads, yielding one entry per CDR3 protein. This sample has 2 million or so distinct CDR3 sequences, with just under 50% found just once. Sequencing was done on a sample of blood. These receptors all come from a middle-aged woman in good health.

A few counts support this clonotype. The CDR3 region is CASSEAAVYHQPQHF. The DNA of the CDR3 is TGTGCCAGCAGTGAAGCCGCCGTCTACCATCAGCCCCAGCATTTT. The rearrangement uses TRBV6-1 and TRBJ1-5; D call uncertain. This CDR3 is 15 amino acids long. Germline-derived CDR1 and CDR2 are MNHNS and SASEGT. V was clipped by 0 bases and J by 5 bases, with 11 bases between them.

The chain has TRBV25-1 and TRBJ1-2, with a possible D match to TRBD1 (6 bases). The V gene lost 6 bases and the J gene lost 4 bases, with 15 bases spanning the gap. The CDR3 has 14 amino acids. In germline, CDR1 is MGHDK, CDR2 SYGVNS. The CDR3 DNA is TGTGCCAGCAGGGGGGGGGCAGAAGGCTATGGCTACACCTTC. This gives the protein CASRGGAEGYGYTF.

This rearrangement joins TRBV6-1 to TRBJ1-5; no reliable D call. Per germline, CDR1 MNHNS and CDR2 SASEGT. Trimming removed 8 bases at V and 0 bases at J, with 8 bases between. CDR3 length: 13 residues. The CDR3: CASSGLSNQPQHF. CDR3 DNA: TGTGCCAGCTCCGGTCTTAGCAATCAGCCCCAGCATTTT.

V is TRBV5-1 and J is TRBJ1-1; D is uncertain. Trimming shortened V by 1 base and J by 0 bases, and 13 bases separated the two germline ends. The germline CDR1 and CDR2 sequences are SGHRS and YFSETQ. The CDR3 runs 16 residues. The CDR3 spells CASSLFTGGLNTEAFF. CDR3 nucleotide sequence: TGCGCCAGCAGCTTGTTCACGGGCGGACTGAACACTGAAGCTTTCTTT.

This clonotype was seen a single time. This chain joins TRBV7-3 and TRBJ1-5; unclear D gene. Germline V gene data show CDR1 as SGHTA and CDR2 as FQGTGA. Trimming removed 2 bases from V and 4 bases from J, with 12 bases in between. The CDR3 loop spans 15 amino acids. The CDR3 sequence is CASSLGPGQNQPQHF. The CDR3 DNA reads TGTGCCAGCAGCTTAGGGCCCGGTCAAAATCAGCCCCAGCATTTT.

The gene calls are TRBV15 and TRBJ2-5, with 9 bases fitting TRBD2. Germline CDR1 and CDR2: LNHNV and YYDKDF (reference sequence). The CDR3 is 16 residues long. The ends lost 0 bases at V and 0 bases at J; junction bases unmatched: 2. CDR3 bases: TGTGCCACCAGCAGAGAGGCTAGCGGGGACCAAGAGACCCAGTACTTC. Protein: CATSREASGDQETQYF.

The sample holds a few counts of this clonotype. The CDR3 sequence is CASSQDSGLAGVEQFF. DNA for the CDR3: TGTGCCAGCAGCCAAGATTCGGGACTAGCGGGGGTTGAGCAGTTCTTC. This chain joins TRBV4-2 and TRBJ2-1, with 14 nucleotides matching TRBD2. With 0 bases clipped from V and 9 bases from J, the junction kept 4 bases outside the gene matches. This CDR3 region has 16 residues. Germline assignment: CDR1 LGHNA and CDR2 YNFKEQ.

J is TRBJ2-4 and V is TRBV28; 9 bases agree with TRBD1. The J segment lost 2 bases and the V segment lost 3 bases, leaving 2 bases of the junction unmatched. The CDR3 consists of 15 residues. Per the germline V gene, CDR1 is MDHEN and CDR2 is SYDVKM. CDR3 in amino acids: CASSFTGGTKNIQYF. CDR3 in DNA: TGTGCCAGCAGTTTTACAGGGGGCACCAAAAACATTCAGTACTTC. The full variable domain, in which reference TRBV28 and TRBJ2-4 provide the parts outside the CDR3, is DVKVTQSSRYLVKRTGEKVFLECVQDMDHENMFWYRQDPGLGLRLIYFSYDVKMKEKGDIPEGYSVSREKKERFSLILESASTNQTSMYLCASSFTGGTKNIQYFGAGTRLSVL.

This clonotype was found a few times. J is TRBJ2-1 and V is TRBV29-1; 10 positions agree with TRBD1. Germline V gives CDR1 SQVTM, CDR2 ANQGSEA. Germline trimming cut 7 bases from V and 7 bases from J; bases unmatched to any gene: 10. The CDR3 extends over 14 amino acids. The CDR3 nucleotides are TGCAGCGCCCTAGACAGGGGGCGCAGGAATGAGCAGTTCTTC. Its translation is CSALDRGRRNEQFF.

This chain joins TRBV11-1 and TRBJ2-1, with TRBD2 as a possible D gene (6 bases). The CDR3 runs 16 residues. V lost 2 bases and J 1 base, leaving 12 bases between the germline ends. From germline, CDR1 is SGHAT and CDR2 FQDESV (reference sequence). The DNA of the CDR3 is TGTGCCAGCAGCTTAACCGGACTAAGGTCCTACAATGAGCAGTTCTTC. This encodes CASSLTGLRSYNEQFF.

The sample holds a few counts of this clonotype. The chain's CDR3 is CASIRSFQETQYF. The CDR3 DNA sequence: TGTGCCAGCATCCGATCCTTCCAAGAGACCCAGTACTTC. The J gene is TRBJ2-5, the V gene TRBV6-2 or TRBV6-3; no firm D call. This CDR3 has 13 residues. Trimming stripped 7 bases from V and 1 base from J, with 10 bases between. Germline V gives CDR1 MNHEY, CDR2 SVGEGT.

This chain joins TRBV20-1 and TRBJ2-3; no definite D call. Germline assignment: CDR1 DFQATT and CDR2 SNEGSKA (reference sequence). This CDR3 has 12 residues. Between the trimmed V and J ends, which lost 1 base and 5 bases, there was a span of 7 bases. The CDR3 DNA is TGCAGTGCTAGAGCCTCGGAAGATACGCAGTATTTT. This encodes CSARASEDTQYF.

The V and J genes are TRBV29-1 and TRBJ2-7, with TRBD2 matching over 11 bases. In germline, CDR1 is SQVTM, CDR2 ANQGSEA. This CDR3 is 13 amino acids long. Unmatched junction bases numbered 5, after V lost 6 bases and J lost 4 bases. CDR3 coding DNA: TGCAGCGTCCGACTAGCGGGGACTTACGAGCAGTACTTC. Residues: CSVRLAGTYEQYF.